This T cell receptor beta chain is from a study of T-cell memory formation after mild COVID-19. TCRdb reprocessed the 5' RACE reads via MiXCR and lists one record per CDR3 protein. The sample lists some 180,000 distinct CDR3 sequences, 10% to 15% seen once, with approximately 3.4% in the top ten. The CDR3 runs to 14 residues. The germline V gene encodes CDR1 SGHTA and CDR2 FQGNSA. Trimming removed 5 bases at V and 1 base at J, with 9 bases between. This clonotype was seen more than once but under ten times. Input material: PBMCs or a T cell subset sorted from them (not recorded which). The receptor was derived from a man between 18 and 29 years old who had mild COVID-19 (a few samples of this study predate the infection). Cell type and time point are not known. This chain joins TRBV7-2 and TRBJ2-4; D ambiguous. As DNA, the CDR3 is TGTGCCAGCAGCCCCCCGAGCGCCAAAAACATTCAGTACTTC. This translates into CASSPPSAKNIQYF.